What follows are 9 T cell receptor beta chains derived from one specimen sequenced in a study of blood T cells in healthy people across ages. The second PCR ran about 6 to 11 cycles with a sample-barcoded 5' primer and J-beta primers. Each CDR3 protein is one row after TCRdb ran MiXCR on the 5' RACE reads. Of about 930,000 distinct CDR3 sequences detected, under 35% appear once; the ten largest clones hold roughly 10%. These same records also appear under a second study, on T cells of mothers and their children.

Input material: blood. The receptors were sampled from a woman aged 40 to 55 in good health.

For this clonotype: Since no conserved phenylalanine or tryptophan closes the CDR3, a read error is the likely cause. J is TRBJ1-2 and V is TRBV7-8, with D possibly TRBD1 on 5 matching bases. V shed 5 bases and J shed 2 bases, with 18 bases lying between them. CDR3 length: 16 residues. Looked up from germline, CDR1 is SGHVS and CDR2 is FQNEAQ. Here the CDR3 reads CASSLSGRGPNYGYTS. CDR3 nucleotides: TGTGCCAGCAGCCTTAGCGGGAGGGGACCCAACTATGGCTACACCTCC.

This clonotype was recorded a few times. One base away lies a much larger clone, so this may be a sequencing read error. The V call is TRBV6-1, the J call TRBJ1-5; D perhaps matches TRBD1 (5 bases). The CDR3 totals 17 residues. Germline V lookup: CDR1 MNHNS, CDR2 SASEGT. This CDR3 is CASSEGFWGSSNRPQHF. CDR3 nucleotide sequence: TGTGCCAGCAGTGAAGGTTTCTGGGGGAGCTCTAATCGGCCCCAGCATTTT.

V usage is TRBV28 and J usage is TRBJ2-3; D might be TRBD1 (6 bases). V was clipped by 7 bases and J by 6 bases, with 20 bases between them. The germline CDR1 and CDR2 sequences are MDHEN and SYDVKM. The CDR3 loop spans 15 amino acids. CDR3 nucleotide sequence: TGTGCCAGCATTCCCAGGACAGCTTCTACGGATACGCAGTATTTT. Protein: CASIPRTASTDTQYF.

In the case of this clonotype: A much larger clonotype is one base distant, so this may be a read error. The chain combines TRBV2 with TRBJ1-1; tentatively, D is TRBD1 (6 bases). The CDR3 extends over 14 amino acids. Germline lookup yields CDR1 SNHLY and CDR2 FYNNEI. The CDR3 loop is CACSWTDSRTEAFF. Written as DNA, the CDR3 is TGTGCCTGCAGTTGGACAGACAGTAGGACTGAAGCTTTCTTT.

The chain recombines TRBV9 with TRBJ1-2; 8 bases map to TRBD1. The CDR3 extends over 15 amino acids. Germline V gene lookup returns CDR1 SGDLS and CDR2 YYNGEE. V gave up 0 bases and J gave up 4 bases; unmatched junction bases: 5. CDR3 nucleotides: TGTGCCAGCAGCGTAGAGCAAGGGACAGGCTATGGCTACACCTTC. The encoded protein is CASSVEQGTGYGYTF.

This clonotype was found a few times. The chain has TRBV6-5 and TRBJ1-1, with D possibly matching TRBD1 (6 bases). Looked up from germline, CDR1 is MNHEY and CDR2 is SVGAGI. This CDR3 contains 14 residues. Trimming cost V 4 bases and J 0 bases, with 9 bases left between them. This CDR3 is CASSSQGLNTEAFF. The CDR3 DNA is TGTGCCAGCAGTTCCCAGGGGCTGAACACTGAAGCTTTCTTT.

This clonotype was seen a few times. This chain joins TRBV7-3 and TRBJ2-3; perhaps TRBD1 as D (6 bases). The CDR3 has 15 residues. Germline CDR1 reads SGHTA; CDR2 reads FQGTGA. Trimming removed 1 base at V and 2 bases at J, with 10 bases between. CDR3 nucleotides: TGTGCCAGCAGCTTAAATCAGGGGATCACAGATACGCAGTATTTT. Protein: CASSLNQGITDTQYF.

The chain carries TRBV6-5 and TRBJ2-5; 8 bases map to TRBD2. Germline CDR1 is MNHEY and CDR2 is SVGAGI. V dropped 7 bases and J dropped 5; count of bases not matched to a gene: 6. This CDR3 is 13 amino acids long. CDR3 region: CASKTGGGETQYF. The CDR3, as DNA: TGTGCCAGCAAAACTGGCGGGGGGGAGACCCAGTACTTC.

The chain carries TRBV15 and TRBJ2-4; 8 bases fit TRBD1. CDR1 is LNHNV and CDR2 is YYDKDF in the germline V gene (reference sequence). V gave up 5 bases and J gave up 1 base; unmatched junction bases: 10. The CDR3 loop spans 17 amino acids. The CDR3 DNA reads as TGTGCCACCAGCGGACCCCAGGGGGCCCTGGCCAAAAACATTCAGTACTTC. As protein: CATSGPQGALAKNIQYF. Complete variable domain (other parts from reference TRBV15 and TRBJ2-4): DAMVIQNPRYQVTQFGKPVTLSCSQTLNHNVMYWYQQKSSQAPKLLFHYYDKDFNNEADTPDNFQSRRPNTSFCFLDIRSPGLGDTAMYLCATSGPQGALAKNIQYFGAGTRLSVL.